Presented here are 14 T cell receptor beta chains from one specimen sequenced in a study of T cell repertoires in ileal Crohn's disease. The repertoire was sequenced with immunoSEQ multiplex PCR; TCRdb's copy has only in-frame clones and lacks some. The repertoire consists of 6,000 or so clones, with over 70% occurring once and the leading ten covering around 12%. Sequenced input: ileal tissue. These receptor sequences come from an adult with Crohn's disease.

The rearrangement uses TRBV2 and TRBJ1-4; D might be TRBD1 (6 bases). The CDR3 runs 15 residues. In germline, CDR1 is SNHLY, CDR2 FYNNEI. The V end lost 1 base, the J end lost 4 bases, and 10 bases lay between the germline ends. In DNA, the CDR3 is TGTGCCAGCAGTGAAGTGGGGACAATTAATGAAAAACTGTTTTTT. Translation gives CASSEVGTINEKLFF.

The chain carries TRBV19 and TRBJ1-4; D remains ambiguous. Trimming left V 0 bases short and J 0 bases short, with 11 bases between. Germline loops: CDR1 LNHDA, CDR2 SQIVND (reference sequence). This CDR3 comprises 17 residues. The CDR3 sequence: CASSIEGGLATNEKLFF. For the CDR3, the DNA is TGTGCCAGTAGTATAGAGGGAGGGCTGGCAACTAATGAAAAACTGTTTTTT.

The chain has TRBV5-1 and TRBJ2-7; the D gene is possibly TRBD1 (5 bases). CDR3 length: 14 residues. V lost 6 bases to trimming and J lost 4 bases, with 17 bases between them. The V gene's germline CDR1 is SGHRS and CDR2 YFSETQ. CDR3 sequence (DNA): TGCGCCAGCAAGCTTGACCCAGGGAAATACGAGCAGTACTTC. Translated: CASKLDPGKYEQYF. The entire variable domain, with the rest obtained from reference TRBV5-1 and TRBJ2-7, is as follows: KAGVTQTPRYLIKTRGQQVTLSCSPISGHRSVSWYQQTPGQGLQFLFEYFSETQRNKGNFPGRFSGRQFSNSRSEMNVSTLELGDSALYLCASKLDPGKYEQYFGPGTRLTVT.

A few counts support this clone. V gene TRBV29-1 combines with J gene TRBJ1-4, with 9 bases identical to TRBD1. CDR3 size: 14 residues. The germline CDR1 and CDR2 sequences are SQVTM and ANQGSEA. Trimming took 6 bases from V and 8 from J; bases not matched to a gene: 10. The CDR3 is CSVPGQGSQEKLFF. The CDR3 DNA reads TGCAGCGTCCCGGGACAGGGTTCGCAGGAAAAACTGTTTTTT. Variable domain in full (rest from reference TRBV29-1 and TRBJ1-4): SAVISQKPSRDICQRGTSLTIQCQVDSQVTMMFWYRQQPGQSLTLIATANQGSEATYESGFVIDKFPISRPNLTFSTLTVSNMSPEDSSIYLCSVPGQGSQEKLFFGSGTQLSVL.

This clone occurred once. The chain employs TRBV5-1 and TRBJ1-1; perhaps TRBD1 as D (6 bases). Germline CDR1 SGHRS, CDR2 YFSETQ. The CDR3 totals 13 residues. The V gene lost 3 bases and the J gene lost 1 base, with 7 bases spanning the gap. The CDR3 region has the DNA TGCGCCAGCAGCTCGGGACAGAACACTGAAGCTTTCTTT. It codes for CASSSGQNTEAFF.

This clone occurred once. The chain couples TRBV15 to TRBJ1-5; TRBD1 matches at 7 bases. The V gene end was trimmed by 5 bases and the J gene end by 0 bases; junction bases not matched to a gene: 4. The germline CDR1 and CDR2 sequences are LNHNV and YYDKDF (reference sequence). This CDR3 comprises 15 residues. CDR3 nucleotide sequence: TGTGCCACCAGCGGGGGACAGTATAGCAATCAGCCCCAGCATTTT. It codes for CATSGGQYSNQPQHF.

This clone has a handful of counts. The rearrangement joins TRBV7-9 to TRBJ2-7; possible D gene TRBD1, 5 bases. The CDR3 runs 13 residues. The germline CDR1 and CDR2 sequences are SEHNR and FQNEAQ (reference sequence). V dropped 3 bases and J dropped 5 bases, with 11 bases sitting between them. The CDR3 region has the DNA TGTGCCAGCAGCTTTGGGGCGCAGGACGAGCAGTACTTC. This sequence encodes CASSFGAQDEQYF.

The chain's CDR3 is CASSHIASEQYF. The CDR3 DNA reads as TGCGCCAGCAGCCATATAGCCTCCGAGCAGTACTTC. The chain couples TRBV4-1 to TRBJ2-7, with unresolved D. The CDR3 has 12 residues. The V gene lost 3 bases and the J gene lost 6 bases, with 9 bases spanning the gap. Germline V lookup: CDR1 MGHRA, CDR2 YSYEKL.

This clone showed up just a few times. As DNA, the CDR3 is TGTGCCAGCAGCCCTAGGGGAAGTGCGTCCTACGAGCAGTACTTC. Translating it yields CASSPRGSASYEQYF. This chain joins TRBV7-8 and TRBJ2-7; D perhaps matches TRBD1 (5 bases). The CDR3 totals 15 residues. Trimming removed 5 bases at V and 1 base at J, with 15 bases between. Germline CDR1 SGHVS, CDR2 FQNEAQ.

The CDR3 spells CASSLMGEIYEQYF. As DNA, the CDR3 is TGTGCCAGCAGCTTGATGGGCGAAATCTACGAGCAGTACTTC. V is TRBV5-6 and J is TRBJ2-7, with no clear D. The V end lost 1 base, the J end lost 3 bases, and 11 bases lay between the germline ends. The CDR3 covers 14 residues. Per the germline V gene, CDR1 is SGHDT and CDR2 is YYEEEE.

The V call is TRBV6-5, the J call TRBJ2-5, with 8 bases matching TRBD1. With V trimmed by 4 bases and J by 4 bases, 11 bases remained unmatched. Germline assignment: CDR1 MNHEY and CDR2 SVGAGI. This CDR3 region has 16 residues. The CDR3 DNA sequence: TGTGCCAGCAGTTTAACAGGGGGGCGGTATTCAGAGACCCAGTACTTC. This translates into CASSLTGGRYSETQYF.

The V gene is TRBV9, the J gene TRBJ1-1; 12 bases map to TRBD1. With 3 bases clipped from V and 7 bases from J, the junction kept 4 bases outside the gene matches. Germline V CDR1 and CDR2: SGDLS, YYNGEE. There are 14 residues in the CDR3. The CDR3 DNA reads as TGTGCCAGCAGCGATGGGACAGGGGGCGGTGAAGCTTTCTTT. As protein: CASSDGTGGGEAFF. The whole variable domain, remainder taken from reference TRBV9 and TRBJ1-1, is DSGVTQTPKHLITATGQRVTLRCSPRSGDLSVYWYQQSLDQGLQFLIQYYNGEERAKGNILERFSAQQFPDLHSELNLSSLELGDSALYFCASSDGTGGGEAFFGQGTRLTVV.

This clone was counted only a few times. The chain couples TRBV2 to TRBJ1-3; D gene uncertain. CDR3 length: 14 amino acids. Trimming pared 3 bases from V and 6 bases from J, leaving 12 bases between. Germline V gene data show CDR1 as SNHLY and CDR2 as FYNNEI. DNA of the CDR3: TGTGCCAGCAGTGAGATGGCCCGCCAAAACACCATATATTTT. Translating gives CASSEMARQNTIYF.

V is TRBV19 and J is TRBJ1-5; 7 bases match TRBD1. This CDR3 has 14 residues. Germline values: CDR1 LNHDA, CDR2 SQIVND (reference sequence). V trimming: 5 bases; J trimming: 2 bases; junction bases outside the gene matches: 3. Here the CDR3 DNA reads TGTGCCAGTAGTTCCACAGGGGGCAATCAGCCCCAGCATTTT. As protein: CASSSTGGNQPQHF. Combining the CDR3 with reference TRBV19 and TRBJ1-5 gives the whole variable domain DGGITQSPKYLFRKEGQNVTLSCEQNLNHDAMYWYRQDPGQGLRLIYYSQIVNDFQKGDIAEGYSVSREKKESFPLTVTSAQKNPTAFYLCASSSTGGNQPQHFGDGTRLSIL.